A selection of T cell receptor beta chains follows, all from one sample in a study of cytomegalovirus exposure and HLA in healthy donors. TCRdb's copy holds only in-frame clones and misses some; the assay was immunoSEQ multiplex PCR. This sample has about 200,000 clones, with about 86% found just once. The source material was PBMCs. The receptors stem from a woman aged 25 to 45 in good health and CMV-seronegative. CDR3s include the opening cysteine and the closing phenylalanine or tryptophan. A D gene is named only where the DNA matches it firmly. A row's size may be missing; if present it is once, few, many or a size class.

clone_size j_call v_call d_call cdr3_aa cdr3_nt
- TRBJ2-4 TRBV5-1 TRBD2 CASSLGLAGLAKNIQYF TGCGCCAGCAGCTTGGGACTAGCGGGGCTAGCCAAAAACATTCAGTACTTC
- TRBJ2-1 TRBV9 - CASSVRAEEYNEQFF TGTGCCAGCAGCGTAAGGGCGGAGGAGTACAATGAGCAGTTCTTC
few TRBJ2-1 TRBV25-1 - CASSARDKYNEQFF TGTGCCAGCAGTGCCCGGGACAAGTACAATGAGCAGTTCTTC
- TRBJ2-2 TRBV18 TRBD1 CASSPGQGTGELFF TGTGCCAGCTCACCCGGACAGGGGACCGGGGAGCTGTTTTTT
- TRBJ2-1 TRBV5-1 TRBD1 CASSSLGQGGYNEQFF TGCGCCAGCAGCTCGCTGGGACAGGGTGGCTACAATGAGCAGTTCTTC
- TRBJ2-1 TRBV28 TRBD1 CASSGQGSNEQFF TGTGCCAGCAGTGGACAGGGGTCGAATGAGCAGTTCTTC
- TRBJ2-3 TRBV27 - CASSPRQSTDTQYF TGTGCCAGCAGTCCCAGACAGAGCACAGATACGCAGTATTTT
- TRBJ1-2 TRBV10-3 TRBD1 CATRQGGKGYTF TGTGCGACCAGACAGGGGGGAAAAGGCTACACCTTC
- TRBJ1-4 TRBV28 - CASRNTATNEKLFF TGTGCCAGCAGAAACACAGCAACTAATGAAAAACTGTTTTTT
- TRBJ1-1 TRBV2 - CASSAGNTEAFF TGTGCCAGCAGTGCGGGGAACACTGAAGCTTTCTTT
- TRBJ2-7 TRBV20-1 - CSSRQSYEQYF TGCAGTTCCAGACAGTCCTACGAGCAGTACTTC
- TRBJ2-1 TRBV13 TRBD1 CASSPSWDRGGGEQFF TGTGCCAGCAGCCCAAGCTGGGACAGGGGAGGCGGTGAGCAGTTCTTC
- TRBJ2-2 TRBV11-1 TRBD2 CAVEAGATGELFF TGTGCCGTGGAAGCGGGGGCCACCGGGGAGCTGTTTTTT
- TRBJ1-2 TRBV6-6 - CASSLRQAISNYGYTF TGTGCCAGCAGTCTCAGACAGGCAATTTCTAACTATGGCTACACCTTC
- TRBJ2-7 TRBV5-1 TRBD2 CASSLADLAGGQYEQYF TGCGCCAGCAGCTTGGCAGATCTAGCGGGAGGGCAGTACGAGCAGTACTTC
- TRBJ2-1 TRBV7-8 TRBD2 CASKQAGGTYNEQFF TGTGCCAGCAAACAAGCGGGAGGGACCTACAATGAGCAGTTCTTC
- TRBJ2-2 TRBV7-3 - CASSWGGYGELFF TGTGCCAGCAGCTGGGGGGGCTACGGGGAGCTGTTTTTT
- TRBJ1-1 TRBV6-6 - CASTLRTEHTEAFF TGTGCCAGCACCCTGAGGACAGAACACACTGAAGCTTTCTTT
- TRBJ2-1 TRBV18 - CASSPSGAEQFF TGTGCCAGCTCACCTTCGGGAGCCGAGCAGTTCTTC
- TRBJ1-1 TRBV5-1 - CASSLTGRDTEAFF TGCGCCAGCAGCTTGACAGGGAGGGACACTGAAGCTTTCTTT
- TRBJ2-5 TRBV4-1 TRBD1 CASSQTQGFAQETQYF TGCGCCAGCAGCCAAACACAGGGGTTTGCCCAAGAGACCCAGTACTTC
- TRBJ2-5 TRBV30 TRBD2 CAWSREGPETQYF TGTGCCTGGAGTAGGGAGGGCCCGGAGACCCAGTACTTC
- TRBJ2-7 TRBV5-6 - CASSLGGGSSYEQYF TGTGCCAGCAGCCTCGGTGGGGGGAGCTCCTACGAGCAGTACTTC
- TRBJ2-7 TRBV2 - CASSFLPYEQYF TGTGCCAGCAGTTTCCTACCGTACGAGCAGTACTTC
- TRBJ1-2 TRBV29-1 - CSVDGRGTSNYGYTF TGCAGCGTTGACGGCAGGGGCACGAGTAACTATGGCTACACCTTC
- TRBJ2-7 TRBV5-4 TRBD2 CASSFFSRGGSYEQYF TGTGCCAGCAGCTTCTTCTCGCGGGGGGGCTCCTACGAGCAGTACTTC
- TRBJ2-3 TRBV27 TRBD2 CASSAFRASGISDTQYF TGTGCCAGCAGTGCATTCCGGGCTAGCGGGATTTCAGATACGCAGTATTTT
- TRBJ2-1 TRBV6-6 - CVSLGQRRRYNEQFF TGTGTTTCCTTAGGACAGCGTAGACGGTACAATGAGCAGTTCTTC
- TRBJ2-5 TRBV5-1 TRBD2 CASSLAAGVQETQYF TGCGCCAGCAGCTTGGCAGCGGGAGTGCAGGAGACCCAGTACTTC
few TRBJ1-2 TRBV28 - CASSFLGSSYTF TGTGCCAGCAGTTTTTTGGGGAGTAGCTACACCTTC
- TRBJ2-5 TRBV29-1 - CSVARSGETQYF TGCAGCGTTGCCCGATCGGGAGAGACCCAGTACTTC
few TRBJ2-6 TRBV29-1 - CSAATDTDSGANVLTF TGCAGCGCTGCGACAGATACCGACTCTGGGGCCAACGTCCTGACTTTC
- TRBJ1-1 TRBV10-3 - CAIRPVTGREAFF TGTGCCATCAGACCGGTTACAGGGCGTGAAGCTTTCTTT
- TRBJ1-5 TRBV19 TRBD1 CASSTRQGGNQPQHF TGTGCCAGTAGCACCCGACAGGGAGGCAATCAGCCCCAGCATTTT
once TRBJ1-5 TRBV18 TRBD1 CASSPQGAPSQPQHF TGTGCCAGCTCACCGCAGGGGGCTCCTAGTCAGCCCCAGCATTTT
few TRBJ2-3 TRBV7-9 - CASSSLKPSDTQYF TGTGCCAGCAGCTCGCTGAAGCCTTCAGATACGCAGTATTTT
few TRBJ1-1 TRBV7-3 - CASRETGRGYTEAFF TGTGCCAGCAGGGAAACAGGGAGGGGGTACACTGAAGCTTTCTTT
- TRBJ1-2 TRBV6-5 TRBD1 CASRTGFNGYTF TGTGCCAGCAGGACAGGGTTCAATGGCTACACCTTC
once TRBJ2-7 TRBV7-9 - CASSPGDFPYEQYF TGTGCCAGCAGCCCGGGGGACTTCCCCTACGAGCAGTACTTC
few TRBJ2-7 TRBV4-2 - CASSQRTTYEQYF TGTGCCAGCAGCCAAAGGACAACCTACGAGCAGTACTTC
- TRBJ2-5 TRBV5-6 - CASSLFGGRETQYF TGTGCCAGCAGCTTGTTCGGGGGAAGGGAGACCCAGTACTTC
few TRBJ2-7 TRBV9 - CASSVVGGGEQYF TGTGCCAGCAGCGTAGTAGGGGGTGGCGAGCAGTACTTC
- TRBJ2-7 TRBV19 - CASSIGGIHEQYF TGTGCCAGTAGTATAGGGGGCATCCACGAGCAGTACTTC
- TRBJ2-7 TRBV7-2 - CASSEQGWGASREQYF TGTGCCAGCAGCGAACAGGGGTGGGGGGCTAGTCGCGAGCAGTACTTC
- TRBJ2-5 TRBV5-8 TRBD1 CASSLETGGWETQYF TGTGCCAGCAGCTTGGAGACAGGGGGTTGGGAGACCCAGTACTTC
- TRBJ2-5 TRBV7-6 TRBD2 CASSLGAGGQETQYF TGTGCCAGCAGCCTTGGAGCGGGGGGGCAAGAGACCCAGTACTTC
- TRBJ1-4 TRBV4-2 - CASSHWGATNEKLFF TGTGCCAGCAGCCACTGGGGGGCAACTAATGAAAAACTGTTTTTT
- TRBJ2-3 TRBV7-3 - CASSDGLFTDTQYF TGTGCCAGCAGCGATGGACTATTCACAGATACGCAGTATTTT
- TRBJ2-1 TRBV27 TRBD2 CASSLYLRGDGGYNEQFF TGTGCCAGCAGTCTTTATTTACGGGGGGATGGGGGCTACAATGAGCAGTTCTTC
once TRBJ2-7 TRBV7-9 - CSSSLEQGGAYEQYF TGTTCCAGCAGCTTAGAACAGGGAGGGGCCTACGAGCAGTACTTC
- TRBJ2-1 TRBV7-3 - CASSPGSFYSYNEQFF TGTGCCAGCAGCCCGGGGTCCTTTTACTCCTACAATGAGCAGTTCTTC
- TRBJ1-1 TRBV27 - CASSLSAGANTEAFF TGTGCCAGCAGTTTAAGCGCAGGGGCGAACACTGAAGCTTTCTTT
few TRBJ1-5 TRBV16 - CASSQMVLFGNQPQHF TGTGCCAGCAGCCAAATGGTCCTATTCGGCAATCAGCCCCAGCATTTT
- TRBJ2-5 TRBV28 - CASSGAGQIGTQYF TGTGCCAGCAGTGGGGCGGGGCAAATTGGGACCCAGTACTTC
once TRBJ2-3 TRBV9 TRBD2 CASSAWGGTQYF TGTGCCAGCAGCGCTTGGGGGGGTACGCAGTATTTT
- TRBJ2-7 TRBV7-9 - CASSLGLSPYEQYF TGTGCCAGCAGCTTAGGACTGAGCCCCTACGAGCAGTACTTC
- TRBJ1-1 TRBV27 TRBD1 CASSSGQAMNTEAFF TGTGCCAGCAGTTCGGGACAGGCGATGAACACTGAAGCTTTCTTT
few TRBJ1-1 TRBV6-5 - CASSYVVPMNTEAFF TGTGCCAGCAGTTACGTAGTGCCTATGAACACTGAAGCTTTCTTT